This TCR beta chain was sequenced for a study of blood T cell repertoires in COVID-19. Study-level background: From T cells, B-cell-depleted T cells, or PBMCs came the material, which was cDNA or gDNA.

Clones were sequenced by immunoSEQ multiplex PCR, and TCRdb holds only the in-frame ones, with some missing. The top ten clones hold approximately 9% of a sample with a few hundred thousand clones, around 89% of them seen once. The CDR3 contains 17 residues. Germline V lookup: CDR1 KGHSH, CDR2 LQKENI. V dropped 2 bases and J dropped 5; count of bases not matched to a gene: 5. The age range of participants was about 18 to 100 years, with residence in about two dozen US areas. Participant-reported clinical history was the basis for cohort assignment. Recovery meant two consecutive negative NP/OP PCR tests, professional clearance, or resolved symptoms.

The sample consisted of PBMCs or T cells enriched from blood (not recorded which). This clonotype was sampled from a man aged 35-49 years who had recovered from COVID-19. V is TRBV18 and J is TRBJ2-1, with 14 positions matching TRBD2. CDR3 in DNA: TGTGCCAGCTCACCAGGGACTAGCGGGAGTGCCCACAATGAGCAGTTCTTC. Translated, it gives CASSPGTSGSAHNEQFF. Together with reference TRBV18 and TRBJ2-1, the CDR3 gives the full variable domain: NAGVMQNPRHLVRRRGQEARLRCSPMKGHSHVYWYRQLPEEGLKFMVYLQKENIIDESGMPKERFSAEFPKEGPSILRIQQVVRGDSAAYFCASSPGTSGSAHNEQFFGPGTRLTVL.